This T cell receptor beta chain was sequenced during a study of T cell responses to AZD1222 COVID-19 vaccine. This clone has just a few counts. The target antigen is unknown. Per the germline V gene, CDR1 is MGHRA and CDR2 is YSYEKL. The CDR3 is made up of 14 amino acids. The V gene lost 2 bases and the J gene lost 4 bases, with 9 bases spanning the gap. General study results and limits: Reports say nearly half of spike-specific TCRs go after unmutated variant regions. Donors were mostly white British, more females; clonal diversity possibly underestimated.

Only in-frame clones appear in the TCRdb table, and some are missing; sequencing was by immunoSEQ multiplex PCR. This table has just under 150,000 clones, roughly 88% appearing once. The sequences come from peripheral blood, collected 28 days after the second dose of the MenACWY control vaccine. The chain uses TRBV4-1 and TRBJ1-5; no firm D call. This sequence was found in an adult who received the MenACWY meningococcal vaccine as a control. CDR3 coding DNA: TGCGCCAGCAGCCAACCGGGGAGTAATCAGCCCCAGCATTTT. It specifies CASSQPGSNQPQHF.